This section outlines one TCR beta chain sequence together with its context. This table comes from immunoSEQ multiplex PCR, and its TCRdb copy is limited to in-frame clones, with some not included. The sample yields tens of thousands of clones, around 96% seen once. Germline assignment: CDR1 LGHNA and CDR2 YNFKEQ. CDR3 length: 15 residues. Trimming stripped 4 bases from V and 2 bases from J, with 14 bases between. The sample comes from a study of blood T cell repertoires in COVID-19. Whole-study context: T cells, B-cell-depleted T cells, or PBMCs supplied cDNA or gDNA.

The clonotype was recovered from a human donor with active COVID-19. The donor label of this sample is uncertain. The chain joins TRBV4-2 to TRBJ1-1; a weak D match, TRBD1 (5 bases). Sequencing was carried out using peripheral blood. The CDR3 DNA follows: TGTGCCAGCAGCCGAGGGACTGCAGAAAACACTGAAGCTTTCTTT. Translation: CASSRGTAENTEAFF.